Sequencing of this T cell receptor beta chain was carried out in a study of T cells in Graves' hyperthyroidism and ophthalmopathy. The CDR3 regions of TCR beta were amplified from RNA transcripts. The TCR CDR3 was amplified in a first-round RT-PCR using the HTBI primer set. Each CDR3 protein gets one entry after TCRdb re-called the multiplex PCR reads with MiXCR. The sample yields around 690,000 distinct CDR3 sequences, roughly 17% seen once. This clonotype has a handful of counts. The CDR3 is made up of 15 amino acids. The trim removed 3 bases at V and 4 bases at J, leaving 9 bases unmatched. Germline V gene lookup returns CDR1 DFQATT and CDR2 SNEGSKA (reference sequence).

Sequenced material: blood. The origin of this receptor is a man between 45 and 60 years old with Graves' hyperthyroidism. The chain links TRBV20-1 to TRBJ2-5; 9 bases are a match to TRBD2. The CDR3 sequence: CSASKGGRARETQYF. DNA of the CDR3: TGCAGTGCTAGTAAGGGCGGGAGGGCTAGAGAGACCCAGTACTTC.